The 22 T cell receptor beta chains below all came from one sample that was sequenced in a study of blood T cells in healthy people across ages. The authors ran a second PCR of about 6 to 11 cycles using a sample-barcoded 5' primer and a J-beta primer mix. TCRdb reprocessed the 5' RACE reads via MiXCR and lists one record per CDR3 protein. This sample has about 1,000,000 distinct CDR3 sequences; more than 35% occur once, and the top ten carry 18%. The specimen was blood. The receptors were gathered from a woman aged 55-70 years in good health.

This clonotype was recorded a few times. The chain recombines TRBV14 with TRBJ1-2, with D unresolved. Trimming removed 5 bases from V and 3 bases from J, with 10 bases in between. This CDR3 has 13 amino acids. The germline V gene has CDR1 SGHDN and CDR2 FVKESK. CDR3 in DNA: TGTGCCAGCAGCAGTCAGAAATACTATGGCTACACCTTC. This translates into CASSSQKYYGYTF. Drawing the rest from reference TRBV14 and TRBJ1-2, the complete variable domain is EAGVTQFPSHSVIEKGQTVTLRCDPISGHDNLYWYRRVMGKEIKFLLHFVKESKQDESGMPNNRFLAERTGGTYSTLKVQPAELEDSGVYFCASSSQKYYGYTFGSGTRLTVV.

This clonotype showed up just a few times. This chain connects TRBV4-1 to TRBJ1-1, with no clear D. From germline, CDR1 is MGHRA and CDR2 YSYEKL. V shed 0 bases and J shed 8 bases, with 10 bases lying between them. The CDR3 totals 13 residues. This CDR3 reads CASSQDPGEEAFF. The CDR3 nucleotides are TGCGCCAGCAGCCAAGATCCCGGAGAAGAAGCTTTCTTT.

The J gene is TRBJ2-2, the V gene TRBV21-1; the table's D call, TRBD1, has no DNA check behind it. TRBV21-1 constitutes a pseudogene. This CDR3 has 19 residues. CDR3 sequence (DNA): TGTGCCAGCAGCAAATTTAGCACAGGGAGTTTTCTTATCACCGGGGAGCTGTTTTTT. It specifies CASSKFSTGSFLITGELFF.

The chain joins TRBV5-1 to TRBJ2-2, with 10 bases matching TRBD2. This CDR3 has 18 residues. Germline loops: CDR1 SGHRS, CDR2 YFSETQ. V was pared by 4 bases and J by 4 bases, with 13 bases of the junction left unmatched. This chain's CDR3 is CASSLQAGGMERTGELFF. The CDR3 coding sequence is TGCGCCAGCAGCCTTCAAGCGGGAGGGATGGAGCGCACCGGGGAGCTGTTTTTT.

This chain uses TRBV6-5 with TRBJ2-4; maybe TRBD2 (6 bases). The CDR3 sequence is 15 residues long. Germline CDR1 MNHEY, CDR2 SVGAGI. V was cut by 7 bases and J by 1 base, with 14 bases left in between. The CDR3 reads CASKPLAMAKNIQYF. Here the CDR3 DNA reads TGTGCCAGCAAGCCACTAGCTATGGCCAAAAACATTCAGTACTTC.

This clonotype was observed a few times. The V and J genes are TRBV9 and TRBJ2-4, with D possibly TRBD2 on 6 matching bases. The CDR3 has 15 amino acids. Germline lookup yields CDR1 SGDLS and CDR2 YYNGEE. V was trimmed by 3 bases and J by 8 bases, leaving 18 bases between them. CDR3 loop: CASSGQGLNADIQYF. The CDR3 DNA reads as TGTGCCAGCAGCGGGCAAGGACTAAACGCGGACATTCAGTACTTC.

V usage is TRBV3-1 and J usage is TRBJ2-1; the D gene is possibly TRBD2 (5 bases). The CDR3 spans 13 residues. Trimming removed 3 bases from V and 6 bases from J, with 9 bases in between. CDR1 is LGHDT, CDR2 YNNKEL, per germline (reference sequence). The CDR3, as DNA: TGTGCCAGCAGCCATGGGCTAGCCAATGAGCAGTTCTTC. Translated, it gives CASSHGLANEQFF.

There are many counts of this clonotype. This chain links TRBV7-2 with TRBJ2-1; D not resolved. The V end was cut by 5 bases, the J end by 7 bases, with 15 bases between. The CDR3 is 14 residues long. Looked up from germline, CDR1 is SGHTA and CDR2 is FQGNSA. The CDR3: CASSRIAAGNEQFF. The CDR3 region has the DNA TGTGCCAGCAGCCGCATCGCGGCCGGAAATGAGCAGTTCTTC.

This clonotype was recorded a few times. The chain carries TRBV7-2 and TRBJ1-2, with 8 bases identical to TRBD1. The CDR3 is 15 residues long. Losses at the gene ends were 5 bases for V and 8 bases for J; bases not matched to a gene: 13. Germline loops: CDR1 SGHTA, CDR2 FQGNSA. The CDR3 sequence: CASSPGQGGVGGYTF. For the CDR3, the DNA is TGTGCCAGCAGCCCTGGACAGGGCGGGGTAGGGGGCTACACCTTC.

The gene calls are TRBV11-2 and TRBJ2-3, with D perhaps TRBD1 or TRBD2 (6 bases each). The CDR3 runs to 17 residues. The germline gives CDR1 SGHAT, CDR2 FQNNGV. The V and J ends lost 0 bases and 2 bases respectively, with 15 bases between them. CDR3 loop: CASSLDPRGPNTDTQYF. The CDR3 nucleotides are TGTGCCAGCAGCTTAGACCCCCGGGGGCCTAACACAGATACGCAGTATTTT.

The chain combines TRBV4-1 with TRBJ2-5; D is ambiguous. The tail of the sequence fits TRBJ2-7 better, so the J call may be wrong. CDR1 and CDR2 from the germline V gene are MGHRA and YSYEKL. This CDR3 is built from 13 residues. DNA of the CDR3: TGCGCCAGCAGCCAAGCGGAAGACTACGAGCAGTACTTC. Translation gives CASSQAEDYEQYF.

A few counts support this clonotype. The chain combines TRBV2 with TRBJ1-2; D is unresolved. The V gene's germline CDR1 is SNHLY and CDR2 FYNNEI. The CDR3 totals 12 residues. Trimming shortened V by 10 bases and J by 4 bases, and 13 bases separated the two germline ends. This CDR3 is CAIVLNSYGYTF. Written as DNA, the CDR3 is TGTGCCATAGTACTGAACAGCTATGGCTACACCTTC.

The rearrangement links TRBV20-1 to TRBJ2-4; the D gene is possibly TRBD2 (6 bases). Gene TRBJ2-7 matches the end of the DNA better, so the J call may be wrong. Looked up from germline, CDR1 is DFQATT and CDR2 is SNEGSKA (reference sequence). The length of the CDR3 is 15 residues. This CDR3 is CSARDLAVGYYEQYF. CDR3 bases: TGCAGTGCTAGAGATTTAGCGGTGGGCTACTACGAGCAGTACTTC.

The V and J genes are TRBV12-3 or TRBV12-4 and TRBJ1-1; unclear D gene. The length of the CDR3 is 14 residues. Deletions cut 1 base from V and 1 base from J, with 7 bases between. The CDR3: CASSLEQRNTEAFF. Written as DNA, the CDR3 is TGTGCCAGCAGTTTAGAACAGCGGAACACTGAAGCTTTCTTT.

Remarks on this clonotype: One end of the junction does not line up with germline, which may come from a read error. This rearrangement joins TRBV20-1 to TRBJ2-1, with 8 bases lining up with TRBD2. Germline V gives CDR1 DFQATT, CDR2 SNEGSKA (reference sequence). The CDR3 is made up of 12 amino acids. The CDR3 here is CRARELAAEQFF. DNA of the CDR3: TGCAGGGCTAGAGAACTAGCGGCTGAGCAGTTCTTC.

This clonotype has just one count. V is TRBV21-1 and J is TRBJ2-5; the table gives TRBD1 as D, unverified against the DNA. TRBV21-1 is termed a pseudogene. This CDR3 has 15 amino acids. This chain's CDR3 is CASSARDKARVTQYF. CDR3 DNA sequence: TGTGCCAGCAGCGCACGGGATAAAGCAAGGGTGACCCAGTACTTC.

The sample holds a few counts of this clonotype. The chain joins TRBV27 to TRBJ2-7, with 9 nucleotides matching TRBD1. The V gene end was trimmed by 3 bases and the J gene end by 5 bases; junction bases not matched to a gene: 8. There are 15 residues in the CDR3. CDR1 and CDR2 (germline): MNHEY, SMNVEV (reference sequence). The CDR3 DNA follows: TGTGCCAGCAGTTTCGACCGGGACAGGGTAAACGAGCAGTACTTC. This codes for CASSFDRDRVNEQYF.

The chain joins TRBV3-1 to TRBJ2-3; 8 bases map to TRBD2. Trimming removed 0 bases from V and 5 bases from J; junction bases left unmatched: 7. Germline CDR1 and CDR2: LGHDT and YNNKEL (reference sequence). The CDR3 runs to 16 residues. The CDR3: CASSQDPAGVGDTQYF. CDR3 nucleotides: TGTGCCAGCAGCCAAGATCCAGCGGGAGTGGGAGATACGCAGTATTTT.

This clonotype has just a few counts. The rearrangement uses TRBV4-1 and TRBJ2-7, with 9 positions matching TRBD1. CDR3 length: 15 residues. CDR1 and CDR2 from the germline V gene are MGHRA and YSYEKL. V gave up 1 base and J gave up 6 bases; unmatched junction bases: 7. CDR3 region: CASSQGQGGGSEQYF. The DNA for the CDR3 is TGCGCCAGCAGCCAAGGACAGGGGGGAGGGTCCGAGCAGTACTTC.

The table lists this clonotype with a few counts. This chain uses TRBV27 with TRBJ2-3, with 10 nucleotides matching TRBD2. This CDR3 contains 16 residues. The germline V gene has CDR1 MNHEY and CDR2 SMNVEV (reference sequence). Trimming took 5 bases from V and 0 from J; bases not matched to a gene: 5. This chain's CDR3 is CASSTTSGESTDTQYF. The DNA of the CDR3 is TGTGCCAGCAGTACTACTAGCGGGGAAAGCACAGATACGCAGTATTTT.

The table lists this clonotype with a few counts. J is TRBJ2-7 and V is TRBV7-9; the D gene is possibly TRBD1 (6 bases). The CDR3 is made up of 15 amino acids. V was trimmed by 5 bases and J by 2 bases, leaving 16 bases between them. Germline CDR1 reads SEHNR; CDR2 reads FQNEAQ (reference sequence). CDR3 coding DNA: TGTGCCAGCAGCCCCCCCTTGGGGGACACCTACGAGCAGTACTTC. Its translation is CASSPPLGDTYEQYF.

The chain is built from TRBV7-9 and TRBJ1-1, with D uncertain. The CDR3 has 16 residues. V gave up 1 base and J gave up 3 bases, with 15 bases separating them. Germline V gene sequence: CDR1 SEHNR, CDR2 FQNEAQ (reference sequence). The CDR3 sequence is CASSLGIPFTDTEAFF. In DNA form, the CDR3 reads TGTGCCAGCAGCTTAGGGATCCCCTTCACGGACACTGAAGCTTTCTTT.